A selection of T cell receptor beta chains follows, all from one sample in a study of blood T cell repertoires in COVID-19. Some clones are missing from TCRdb's copy, which holds only in-frame ones; the method was immunoSEQ multiplex PCR. The data contain roughly 150,000 clones, approximately 86% of them singletons. The specimen was peripheral blood. Receptor source: a woman aged 80 or over with COVID-19, enrolled during active disease. The CDR3 runs from the conserved cysteine through the conserved F or W. A D gene is named only where the DNA matches it firmly. Clone size is given for some rows only: seen once, a few or many times, or a class if the clone is expanded.

>-|-|TRBV28|TRBJ1-2
TGTGCCAGCAGTTCTATTGCAGGCACAAGTGGCTACACCTTC
CASSSIAGTSGYTF
>-|TRBD1|TRBV7-2|TRBJ1-2
TGTGCCAGCAGCCTGACAGGGGGCTCGGCCATCGACTATGGCTACACCTTC
CASSLTGGSAIDYGYTF
>-|-|TRBV4-3|TRBJ1-5
TGCGCCAGCAGCCAAGATGCAGGGTTTGGCCAGCCCCAGCATTTT
CASSQDAGFGQPQHF
>-|TRBD1|TRBV2|TRBJ2-7
TGTGCCAGCAGTCGTTGGGGAGGACAGGGCCTCACCTACGAGCAGTACTTC
CASSRWGGQGLTYEQYF
>few|TRBD1|TRBV2|TRBJ1-4
TGTGCCAGCTCGGGACAGGGATTAGGAAAACTGTTTTTT
CASSGQGLGKLFF
>-|TRBD2|TRBV9|TRBJ2-2
TGTGCCAGCAGCATCGGACTAGCGGTTAACACCGGGGAGCTGTTTTTT
CASSIGLAVNTGELFF
>once|TRBD2|TRBV19|TRBJ2-1
TGTGCCAGTAGTCGGGAGGTTAGCTCCTACAATGAGCAGTTCTTC
CASSREVSSYNEQFF
>-|-|TRBV6-1|TRBJ2-6
TGTGCCAGCAGTGACAGGGTTGGCAACGTCCTGACTTTC
CASSDRVGNVLTF
>once|TRBD2|TRBV7-9|TRBJ2-4
TGTGCCAGCAGCTTAGCTAGCGGGAGACACATTCAGTACTTC
CASSLASGRHIQYF
>-|-|TRBV4-3|TRBJ2-5
TGCGCCAGCAGCCGACAGGCCCAAGAGACCCAGTACTTC
CASSRQAQETQYF
>-|TRBD1|TRBV10-3|TRBJ2-2
TGTGCCATCAGGGGACAGGGGCAGAGCGGGGAGCTGTTTTTT
CAIRGQGQSGELFF
>-|TRBD1|TRBV18|TRBJ1-5
TGTGCCAGCTCACCAACGACAGGGGGCGCGGGTCAGCCCCAGCATTTT
CASSPTTGGAGQPQHF
>-|-|TRBV7-2|TRBJ1-5
TGTGCCAGCAGCCCCGGGGACAACAATCAGCCCCAGCATTTT
CASSPGDNNQPQHF
>-|TRBD2|TRBV28|TRBJ2-7
TGTGCCAGCACCCAAGGAGCGGGAGTTGGGGAGCAGTACTTC
CASTQGAGVGEQYF
>once|TRBD1|TRBV3-1/TRBV3-2|TRBJ2-2
TGTGCCAGCAGACCAGACAGGGGGATAACCGGGGAGCTGTTTTTT
CASRPDRGITGELFF
>-|-|TRBV6-4|TRBJ2-2
TGTGCCAACCACCACCAAGATGATAACGGGAACACCGGGGAGCTGTTTTTT
CANHHQDDNGNTGELFF
>-|-|TRBV27|TRBJ2-7
TGTGCCAGCAGCAATACAGGCTACGAGCAGTACTTC
CASSNTGYEQYF
>-|TRBD2|TRBV19|TRBJ2-1
TGTGCCAGTAGTATCTTCGGGGGACTACCCTACAATGAGCAGTTCTTC
CASSIFGGLPYNEQFF
>-|-|TRBV6-5|TRBJ2-1
TGTGCCAGCAGTTTACAGGCTGGCGCTAACAATGAGCAGTTCTTC
CASSLQAGANNEQFF
>-|-|TRBV20-1|TRBJ1-1
TGCAGTGCTTCGCCCGGGGAGAGAACTTTCTTT
CSASPGERTFF
>-|-|TRBV12-3/TRBV12-4|TRBJ2-1
TGTGCCAGCAGCCTCAATGAGCAGTTCTTC
CASSLNEQFF
>-|TRBD1|TRBV27|TRBJ1-4
TGTGCCAGCAGTTTAGACAGGGATGAAAAACTGTTTTTT
CASSLDRDEKLFF
>-|-|TRBV4-3|TRBJ1-4
TGCGCCAGCAGCCAAGATTTTGGGCCGACGAATGAAAAACTGTTTTTT
CASSQDFGPTNEKLFF
>few|-|TRBV2|TRBJ2-5
TGTGCCAGCTGGGGCGGACAGAGAATTTCGGAGACCCAGTACTTC
CASWGGQRISETQYF
>-|-|TRBV5-1|TRBJ2-7
TGCGCCAGCAGCACCGACTCCCTCGAGACCGGCTTCTTC
CASSTDSLETGFF
>-|TRBD2|TRBV7-7|TRBJ2-7
TGTGCTAGCAGCCGGGGACTAGCGGGACCCTCAGCCGAGCAGTACTTC
CASSRGLAGPSAEQYF
>few|-|TRBV7-9|TRBJ1-2
TGTGCCAGCACCAAATCCGACGGGGACTATGGCTACACCTTC
CASTKSDGDYGYTF
>once|-|TRBV4-3|TRBJ2-1
TGCGCCAGCAGCCAAGATGAACTCGTAAACAATGAGCAGTTCTTC
CASSQDELVNNEQFF
>-|-|TRBV27|TRBJ2-7
TGTGCCAGCAGTTTCTCTGGGGCCGAGCAGTACTTC
CASSFSGAEQYF
>-|-|TRBV11-2|TRBJ1-1
TGTGCCAGCAGCTTACAGGGGAATACTGAAGCTTTCTTT
CASSLQGNTEAFF
>-|TRBD1|TRBV7-8|TRBJ2-7
TGTGCCAGCAGCTTACGACAGGGGGCTACAACGCCCTACGAGCAGTACTTC
CASSLRQGATTPYEQYF
>-|TRBD2|TRBV28|TRBJ2-5
TGTGCCAGCAGTTTGCAAGGGTCCACGGGACTACGAAAGGAGACCCAGTACTTC
CASSLQGSTGLRKETQYF
>-|-|TRBV4-3|TRBJ1-6
TGCGCCAGCAGTTCCTCCGGCTCCTATAATTCACCCCTCCACTTT
CASSSSGSYNSPLHF
>-|TRBD1|TRBV19|TRBJ1-1
TGTGCCAGTAGGGGGACAGGGAACACTGAAGCTTTCTTT
CASRGTGNTEAFF
>-|TRBD1|TRBV19|TRBJ1-6
TGTGCCAGCCAAAGAGGACAGGGCGGCTCACCCCTCCACTTT
CASQRGQGGSPLHF
>-|-|TRBV19|TRBJ2-7
TGTGCCAGTTCTGGCGGGTCCTACGAGCAGTACTTC
CASSGGSYEQYF
>-|TRBD2|TRBV7-9|TRBJ2-3
TGTGCCAGCAGCTTCGGGCTAGCGGATACAGATACGCAGTATTTT
CASSFGLADTDTQYF
>-|-|TRBV3-1/TRBV3-2|TRBJ1-1
TGTGCCAGCAGCCAAGATCTGGTCAGGAGGGATGGGAACACTGAAGCTTTCTTT
CASSQDLVRRDGNTEAFF
>once|TRBD2|TRBV5-4|TRBJ2-3
TGTGCCAGCAGCACCGGGACTAGTCGGCGCACAGATACGCAGTATTTT
CASSTGTSRRTDTQYF
>-|-|TRBV19|TRBJ2-6
TGTGCCAGTAGTACTACGTCTGGGGCCAACGTCCTGACTTTC
CASSTTSGANVLTF
>-|TRBD2|TRBV7-2|TRBJ2-1
TGTGCCAGCAGCTCCGGAATAGCGGGAGGGCGGAATGAGCAGTTCTTC
CASSSGIAGGRNEQFF
>-|TRBD2|TRBV5-6|TRBJ2-7
TGTGCCAGCACCTGGGCGCGGGAGTGGCACGAGCAGTACTTC
CASTWAREWHEQYF
>-|-|TRBV18|TRBJ1-3
TGTGCCAGCTCGCGTACCGGGACCCAGGGGTCTGGAAACACCATATATTTT
CASSRTGTQGSGNTIYF
>-|TRBD1|TRBV5-6|TRBJ1-2
TGTGCCAGCAGCTTGGCGGGACAGGGCTTGGATGGCTACACCTTC
CASSLAGQGLDGYTF
>-|-|TRBV12-3/TRBV12-4|TRBJ1-2
TGTGCCAGCAGTCCTAGAATGGGTGGCTACACCTTC
CASSPRMGGYTF
>-|TRBD1|TRBV28|TRBJ1-1
TGTGCCAGCAGTCCCACAGGGGGCGGAGACACTGAAGCTTTCTTT
CASSPTGGGDTEAFF
>-|-|TRBV28|TRBJ2-7
TGTGCCAGCAGTTTTGGCGGAGGCCAGATCTACGAGCAGTACTTC
CASSFGGGQIYEQYF
>-|-|TRBV3-1/TRBV3-2|TRBJ1-3
TGTGCCAGCAGCCGACAGAGTGGAAACACCATATATTTT
CASSRQSGNTIYF
>-|-|TRBV10-3|TRBJ1-1
TGTGCCATCAGTGATTTAATCGGGGGTCCCACTGAAGCTTTCTTT
CAISDLIGGPTEAFF
>-|-|TRBV19|TRBJ1-5
TGTGCCAGTGACAGGTCGAATCAGCCCCAGCATTTT
CASDRSNQPQHF